Following are 15 T cell receptor beta chains from one sample sequenced in a study of regulatory T cells in long-lasting Graves disease. Sample time point: newly diagnosed GD, antithyroid drugs for less than 3 months. PBMCs were the source of the RNA used for TCR sequencing. Sequencing libraries for TCR beta were prepared with iRepertoire HTBI primers and Arm-PCR of CDR3 regions. TCRdb recomputed calls from the multiplex PCR reads with MiXCR, one row per CDR3 protein. The repertoire has approximately 310,000 distinct CDR3 sequences, more than 15% of them found once; the top ten carry about 38%. Sequenced here: peripheral blood mononuclear cells (PBMCs), sampled at new diagnosis, from a patient treated with antithyroid drugs. Source of these receptors: a female donor with Graves disease.

In the case of this clonotype: One end of the junction does not line up with germline, which may come from a read error. The gene calls are TRBV5-4 and TRBJ2-7, with 16 bases identical to TRBD2. Germline CDR1 and CDR2: SGHNT and YYREEE (reference sequence). This CDR3 is built from 14 residues. The CDR3 loop reads CASSSGLAGGVQYF. Written as DNA, the CDR3 is TGCGCCAGCAGCTCGGGACTAGCGGGAGGGGTGCAGTACTTC.

This clonotype has ten or more counts. This chain uses TRBV27 with TRBJ1-5, with D perhaps TRBD1 (6 bases). Germline V gene sequence: CDR1 MNHEY, CDR2 SMNVEV (reference sequence). V shed 2 bases and J shed 2 bases, with 19 bases lying between them. This CDR3 region has 18 residues. CDR3 protein: CASSLGGIGGGGNQPQHF. The CDR3 nucleotides read TGTGCCAGCAGTTTAGGGGGGATAGGGGGTGGAGGCAATCAGCCCCAGCATTTT.

In its sample, this clonotype was seen many times. The chain is built from TRBV20-1 and TRBJ2-7; D unclear. V lost 0 bases and J 6 bases, leaving 12 bases between the germline ends. Germline assignment: CDR1 DFQATT and CDR2 SNEGSKA (reference sequence). This CDR3 has 13 amino acids. CDR3: CSARDSYRVEQYF. CDR3 coding DNA: TGCAGTGCTAGAGATTCCTACAGAGTCGAGCAGTACTTC.

This clonotype was counted at least ten times. Being one base from a much bigger clone, this may be a read error. Since no conserved phenylalanine or tryptophan closes the CDR3, a read error is the likely cause. This chain uses TRBV12-3 or TRBV12-4 with TRBJ1-1, with D unclear. Trimming removed 0 bases from V and 1 base from J, with 3 bases in between. This CDR3 contains 13 residues. CDR3 loop: CASSLARNTEAFL. The DNA for the CDR3 is TGTGCCAGCAGTTTAGCCAGGAACACTGAAGCTTTCCTT.

This clonotype came up many times. The chain couples TRBV27 to TRBJ1-1; no firm D call. Germline V lookup: CDR1 MNHEY, CDR2 SMNVEV (reference sequence). This CDR3 comprises 14 residues. The ends were cut back, 5 bases at V and 3 bases at J, with 13 bases in the middle. The CDR3 DNA follows: TGTGCCAGCAGTCCCCGGCGACCAGACACTGAAGCTTTCTTT. Its translation is CASSPRRPDTEAFF.

This clonotype has a handful of counts. The gene calls are TRBV5-1 and TRBJ2-1, with 7 bases that match TRBD2. The CDR3 totals 14 residues. Looked up from germline, CDR1 is SGHRS and CDR2 is YFSETQ. Trimming cost V 5 bases and J 0 bases; bases outside gene matches: 2. Here the CDR3 reads CASRGGASYNEQFF. CDR3 nucleotide sequence: TGCGCCAGCAGGGGAGGGGCCTCCTACAATGAGCAGTTCTTC.

This clonotype was seen many times. V and J are TRBV11-3 and TRBJ2-3, with unresolved D. From germline, CDR1 is SGHNT and CDR2 YENEEA. V lost 7 bases and J 8 bases, leaving 10 bases between the germline ends. CDR3 size: 11 residues. CDR3 amino acids: CASINVGTQYF. The CDR3 coding sequence is TGTGCCAGCATCAACGTGGGTACGCAGTATTTT.

Many counts were recorded for this clonotype. At one end the junction does not follow the germline gene, possibly because of a read error. The chain has TRBV9 and TRBJ1-1; D remains unclear. Germline V gene sequence: CDR1 SGDLS, CDR2 YYNGEE. The CDR3 has 15 amino acids. The CDR3 sequence: CASSLESGVYTEAFF. The CDR3 region has the DNA TGCGCCAGCAGCTTGGAGTCCGGGGTGTACACTGAAGCTTTCTTT.

There are many counts of this clonotype. V gene TRBV2 combines with J gene TRBJ1-6, with D possibly matching TRBD1 (5 bases). The CDR3 contains 15 residues. V lost 6 bases, J lost 0 bases, and 9 bases lay in between. Germline V gives CDR1 SNHLY, CDR2 FYNNEI. For the CDR3, the DNA is TGTGCCAGCAGCGGGGGGAGCTCCTATAATTCACCCCTCCACTTT. Amino acids: CASSGGSSYNSPLHF.

This chain uses TRBV18 with TRBJ2-1, with 10 bases lining up with TRBD2. Germline lookup yields CDR1 KGHSH and CDR2 LQKENI. The CDR3 has 15 residues. With V trimmed by 0 bases and J by 8 bases, 4 bases remained unmatched. The DNA for the CDR3 is TGTGCCAGCTCACCACCCCTAGCGGGAGAGGATGAGCAGTTCTTC. The encoded protein is CASSPPLAGEDEQFF.

This chain joins TRBV5-1 and TRBJ1-3; TRBD1 agrees at 11 bases. V gave up 8 bases and J gave up 0 bases; unmatched junction bases: 13. The CDR3 contains 18 residues. CDR1 is SGHRS and CDR2 is YFSETQ in the germline V gene. The CDR3 DNA reads TGCGCCAGAGGGACCGGACAGGGGGCCTCCTACTCTGGAAACACCATATATTTT. It codes for CARGTGQGASYSGNTIYF.

This clonotype was counted ten times or more. This chain connects TRBV28 to TRBJ2-1; 10 bases agree with TRBD1. Germline CDR1 reads MDHEN; CDR2 reads SYDVKM. This CDR3 has 14 amino acids. J was trimmed by 8 bases and V by 2 bases; bases with no gene match: 3. The CDR3 reads CASSLGTGADEQFF. DNA for the CDR3: TGTGCCAGCAGTTTAGGGACAGGGGCAGATGAGCAGTTCTTC.

Many counts were recorded for this clonotype. For the CDR3, the DNA is TGTGCCAGTAGTCCCCGGGACAGGGGGCGGATTCAGGGCTACACCTTC. Its protein product is CASSPRDRGRIQGYTF. The genes are TRBV19 and TRBJ1-2, with 12 bases fitting TRBD1. The CDR3 loop spans 16 amino acids. The germline CDR1 and CDR2 sequences are LNHDA and SQIVND (reference sequence). V shed 5 bases, J shed 8 bases, and the junction held 12 bases outside the gene matches.

A word on this clonotype: A read error may explain this, as a much larger clone is one base away. The chain employs TRBV14 and TRBJ1-4; TRBD1 aligns across 7 bases. CDR1 and CDR2 (germline): SGHDN, FVKESK. CDR3 length: 14 amino acids. Trimming cost V 3 bases and J 5 bases; bases outside gene matches: 3. CDR3 nucleotides: TGTGCCAGCAGCCACGGGACAGACAATGAAAAACTGTTTTTT. Its protein product is CASSHGTDNEKLFF.

This chain links TRBV29-1 with TRBJ2-7, with 7 nucleotides matching TRBD2. In germline, CDR1 is SQVTM, CDR2 ANQGSEA. CDR3 size: 12 residues. V shed 7 bases, J shed 6 bases, and the junction held 9 bases outside the gene matches. CDR3 sequence reads: CSATGTNGEQYF. The DNA of the CDR3 is TGCAGCGCAACCGGGACTAACGGCGAGCAGTACTTC.